This passage covers 12 T cell receptor beta chains from one sample sequenced in a study of patients and donors after allogeneic stem cell transplantation. One entry per CDR3 protein, called by TCRdb with MiXCR from the RT-PCR reads. The data hold about 410,000 distinct CDR3 sequences, with around 16% observed a single time. Sequencing was done on a sample of blood, either unsorted or a sorted T cell fraction (not recorded which). The receptors stem from a human donor who was either an allogeneic HSCT recipient or a stem cell or donor lymphocyte infusion donor (not recorded which). It is not recorded whose cells these are; they may come from a transplant donor.

This clonotype was seen at least ten times. This chain uses TRBV19 with TRBJ2-7; D is possibly TRBD1 (5 bases). This CDR3 contains 13 residues. Between the trimmed V and J ends, which lost 5 bases and 2 bases, there was a span of 10 bases. Germline loops: CDR1 LNHDA, CDR2 SQIVND (reference sequence). CDR3 sequence: CASSPPTAYEQYF. The CDR3 DNA is TGTGCCAGTAGTCCACCGACAGCCTACGAGCAGTACTTC.

This clonotype was detected only a few times. The chain combines TRBV5-1 with TRBJ2-7; 9 bases match TRBD1. Looked up from germline, CDR1 is SGHRS and CDR2 is YFSETQ. This CDR3 region has 14 residues. V lost 3 bases, J lost 4 bases, and 5 bases stayed unmatched. The chain's CDR3 is CASSSGGQGYEQYF. The DNA for the CDR3 is TGCGCCAGCAGCTCGGGGGGACAGGGTTACGAGCAGTACTTC.

This clonotype was detected a few times. CDR3 sequence reads: CASSYAPPGANYGYTF. The CDR3 DNA reads TGTGCCAGCAGTTACGCTCCACCTGGAGCTAACTATGGCTACACCTTC. The rearrangement joins TRBV6-5 to TRBJ1-2; D remains ambiguous. Trimming took 2 bases from V and 0 from J, leaving 13 bases between them. This CDR3 has 16 residues. The germline gives CDR1 MNHEY, CDR2 SVGAGI.

This clonotype has only a few counts. V and J are TRBV29-1 and TRBJ2-7; D unresolved. The CDR3 contains 11 residues. V lost 7 bases and J lost 5, with 12 bases in between. Germline loops: CDR1 SQVTM, CDR2 ANQGSEA. The CDR3 DNA reads as TGCAGCGCCCTAACTCCGGACGAGCAGTACTTC. This translates into CSALTPDEQYF.

This clonotype was detected ten times or more. The chain couples TRBV30 to TRBJ1-6, with TRBD1 as a possible D gene (6 bases). V lost 5 bases and J lost 11, with 16 bases in between. Per germline, CDR1 GTSNPN and CDR2 SVGIG (reference sequence). This CDR3 comprises 13 residues. CDR3 bases: TGTGCCTGGCAAAGCGGGGGCGCGACACCCCTCCACTTT. Its protein is CAWQSGGATPLHF.

This clonotype has at least ten counts. The rearrangement links TRBV5-1 to TRBJ2-7; D remains unclear. The CDR3 contains 16 residues. The V gene's germline CDR1 is SGHRS and CDR2 YFSETQ. With 2 bases removed from V and 3 bases from J, the gap between germline ends came to 18 bases. The CDR3 reads CASSLTAPGSLYEQYF. The CDR3, as DNA: TGCGCCAGCAGCTTAACAGCCCCCGGGTCCCTCTACGAGCAGTACTTC. Combining the CDR3 with reference TRBV5-1 and TRBJ2-7 gives the whole variable domain KAGVTQTPRYLIKTRGQQVTLSCSPISGHRSVSWYQQTPGQGLQFLFEYFSETQRNKGNFPGRFSGRQFSNSRSEMNVSTLELGDSALYLCASSLTAPGSLYEQYFGPGTRLTVT.

The gene calls are TRBV24-1 and TRBJ2-1; a possible D gene is TRBD2 (6 bases). Germline V lookup: CDR1 KGHDR, CDR2 SFDVKD. CDR3 length: 16 amino acids. Deletions cut 7 bases from V and 5 bases from J, with 20 bases between. CDR3 nucleotide sequence: TGTGCCACCAGGAATTCAATTCAGGGACTCCACAATGAGCAGTTCTTC. Amino acids: CATRNSIQGLHNEQFF.

This clonotype came up a few times. V gene TRBV21-1 combines with J gene TRBJ2-7; TRBD2, as called in the table, went unchecked against the DNA. TRBV21-1 is marked as a pseudogene. The length of the CDR3 is 17 residues. The CDR3 is CASSKALSGRKMCEQYF. The CDR3 DNA reads TGTGCCAGCAGCAAAGCCCTTAGCGGGAGAAAGATGTGTGAGCAGTACTTC.

This clonotype was observed at least ten times. One end of the junction fails to match germline, which may point to a read error. This chain links TRBV5-1 with TRBJ2-7; D not resolved. CDR3 size: 12 residues. Germline CDR1 and CDR2: SGHRS and YFSETQ. CDR3 protein: CASSLGSDGLNF. CDR3 sequence (DNA): TGCGCCAGCAGCTTGGGGTCGGACGGCTTAAACTTC.

The chain links TRBV12-3 or TRBV12-4 to TRBJ2-7; TRBD2 might be the D (5 bases). The CDR3 has 15 amino acids. Trimming left V 6 bases short and J 1 base short, with 16 bases between. CDR3 in DNA: TGTGCCAGCAGGCCGGGGAGCGTAGGTTCCTACGAGCAGTACTTC. This sequence encodes CASRPGSVGSYEQYF.

The CDR3 nucleotides are TGCAGTGCCCGAGAGAGGAGGGGGGCGAGACGAACCGGGGAGCTGTTTTTT. It translates to CSARERRGARRTGELFF. The J gene is TRBJ2-2, the V gene TRBV20-1, with D possibly called TRBD1 or TRBD2 (6 bases each). V was pared by 6 bases and J by 5 bases, with 25 bases between. This CDR3 comprises 17 residues. Germline CDR1 is DFQATT and CDR2 is SNEGSKA (reference sequence).

J is TRBJ2-1 and V is TRBV19; no clear D. V dropped 3 bases and J dropped 0 bases, with 9 bases sitting between them. CDR1 is LNHDA, CDR2 SQIVND, per germline (reference sequence). CDR3 length: 15 amino acids. CDR3 sequence: CASSIQPSSYNEQFF. CDR3 coding DNA: TGTGCCAGTAGTATTCAACCGAGCTCCTACAATGAGCAGTTCTTC. Drawing the rest from reference TRBV19 and TRBJ2-1, the complete variable domain is DGGITQSPKYLFRKEGQNVTLSCEQNLNHDAMYWYRQDPGQGLRLIYYSQIVNDFQKGDIAEGYSVSREKKESFPLTVTSAQKNPTAFYLCASSIQPSSYNEQFFGPGTRLTVL.